The clone carrying this T cell receptor beta chain was observed at least ten times. The CDR3 extends over 14 amino acids. V was shortened by 5 bases and J by 0 bases, with 8 bases between the two germline ends. CDR1 is SGDLS, CDR2 YYNGEE, per germline. As for time point: before trial treatment. Advanced solid tumors lacking tumor-infiltrating lymphocytes were present in eligible patients. This entry is derived from a study of low-dose radiotherapy and immunotherapy resistance in tumors. Study details: Cohort 1 was given 0.5 Gy per fraction every 2 weeks, for 6.5 Gy total. The study administered intravenous cyclophosphamide at 200 mg/m2 every two weeks, one day ahead of radiation and immunotherapy. Daily intake of oral aspirin 300 mg by patients lasted four cycles and began on cycle 1 day 1.

cDNA synthesis used a TRAV/TRBV-specific primer set for both chains. TCR amplification ran roughly 20 PCR cycles using constant-region and V-primer adapter primers. TCRdb ran MiXCR on the reads and lists one entry per CDR3 protein. In the table there are tens of thousands of distinct CDR3 sequences, approximately 17% of which are singletons. The clonotype originates from a male donor with prostate cancer. The sample in question was PBMCs, obtained before treatment. The chain uses TRBV9 and TRBJ2-2, with unresolved D. The CDR3 DNA reads as TGTGCCAGCAGAAGGCTCGCGAACACCGGGGAGCTGTTTTTT. Residues: CASRRLANTGELFF. The variable domain in full, completed from reference TRBV9 and TRBJ2-2, reads DSGVTQTPKHLITATGQRVTLRCSPRSGDLSVYWYQQSLDQGLQFLIQYYNGEERAKGNILERFSAQQFPDLHSELNLSSLELGDSALYFCASRRLANTGELFFGEGSRLTVL.